The next 8 T cell receptor beta chains were all read from a single sample in a study of sequential checkpoint blockade in melanoma. The sample's treatment: randomized to nivolumab then ipilimumab (arm A) or the reverse (arm B). Generated by immunoSEQ multiplex PCR, the TCRdb table keeps only in-frame clones and is missing some. The sample carries about 6,000 clones, around a fifth recorded once. Material: tumor tissue (inferred from file names), obtained from a patient given nivolumab and ipilimumab in sequence. The receptors stem from a human donor with melanoma.

The CDR3 is CASSQTGFEKLFF. CDR3 in DNA: TGTGCCAGCAGCCAAACAGGGTTTGAAAAACTGTTTTTT. The chain joins TRBV16 to TRBJ1-4; the D gene is possibly TRBD1 (6 bases). The germline V gene has CDR1 KGHSY and CDR2 FQNENV. The CDR3 has 13 amino acids. The V and J ends lost 2 bases and 7 bases respectively, with 8 bases between them. The full variable domain, in which reference TRBV16 and TRBJ1-4 provide the parts outside the CDR3, is GEEVAQTPKHLVRGEGQKAKLYCAPIKGHSYVFWYQQVLKNEFKFLISFQNENVFDETGMPKERFSAKCLPNSPCSLEIQATKLEDSAVYFCASSQTGFEKLFFGSGTQLSVL.

This clone has a handful of counts. The chain joins TRBV14 to TRBJ1-5, with D possibly TRBD1 on 5 matching bases. The CDR3 is made up of 15 amino acids. V lost 4 bases to trimming and J lost 7 bases, with 17 bases between them. Per the germline V gene, CDR1 is SGHDN and CDR2 is FVKESK. The CDR3 loop is CASSRGGTGNQPQHF. As DNA, the CDR3 is TGTGCCAGCAGCCGGGGCGGGACTGGGAACCAGCCCCAGCATTTT.

This clone was counted only a few times. The J gene is TRBJ1-2, the V gene TRBV10-3, with unresolved D. With 0 bases removed from V and 8 bases from J, the gap between germline ends came to 19 bases. The CDR3 extends over 16 amino acids. The germline V gene encodes CDR1 ENHRY and CDR2 SYGVKD. This CDR3 is CAISESMYRGFGGYTF. CDR3 nucleotides: TGTGCCATCAGTGAGTCGATGTACAGAGGATTCGGAGGCTACACCTTC.

This clone was detected many times. The V and J genes are TRBV11-3 and TRBJ2-7, with 13 bases aligning to TRBD2. CDR1 is SGHNT and CDR2 is YENEEA in the germline V gene. Trimming at V came to 1 base and at J to 2 bases, leaving 5 bases not matched to a gene. The CDR3 is 17 amino acids. The CDR3: CASSLVGGLAGTYEQYF. The DNA of the CDR3 is TGTGCCAGCAGCTTAGTAGGGGGACTAGCGGGAACCTACGAGCAGTACTTC.

This clone is categorized as medium-sized. The V and J genes are TRBV30 and TRBJ1-1; no reliable D call. The germline V and J ends were trimmed by 0 bases and 3 bases, with 8 bases remaining between them. CDR3 length: 13 amino acids. Germline V lookup: CDR1 GTSNPN, CDR2 SVGIG (reference sequence). The CDR3 sequence is CAWSVLGDTEAFF. The CDR3 nucleotides are TGTGCCTGGAGTGTACTTGGAGACACTGAAGCTTTCTTT.

V is TRBV6-8 and J is TRBJ2-4; tentative D call: TRBD1 (6 bases). Per the germline V gene, CDR1 is MNHGY and CDR2 is SAAAGT. This CDR3 spans 15 amino acids. V lost 6 bases, J lost 0 bases, and 12 bases lay in between. CDR3 sequence: CASRKTGLAKNIQYF. The CDR3 nucleotides read TGTGCCAGCAGAAAAACAGGGTTAGCCAAAAACATTCAGTACTTC.

This clone was seen only a few times. This sequence joins TRBV6-8 and TRBJ2-1; the match to TRBD2 covers 10 bases. Trimming removed 6 bases from V and 14 bases from J; junction bases left unmatched: 19. The CDR3 spans 16 residues. Germline V gene sequence: CDR1 MNHGY, CDR2 SAAAGT. The CDR3 loop is CASSPWRASGRGSEFF. CDR3 bases: TGTGCCAGCAGCCCATGGAGGGCTAGCGGGAGAGGGTCGGAGTTCTTC.

This clone showed up just a few times. The genes are TRBV11-3 and TRBJ2-7, with TRBD1 matching 7 bases. This CDR3 is built from 16 residues. Losses at the gene ends were 1 base for V and 2 bases for J; bases not matched to a gene: 8. Germline CDR1 and CDR2: SGHNT and YENEEA. The CDR3 is CASSLGGRDSPYEQYF. The CDR3, as DNA: TGTGCCAGCAGCTTAGGGGGAAGGGACAGTCCCTACGAGCAGTACTTC.